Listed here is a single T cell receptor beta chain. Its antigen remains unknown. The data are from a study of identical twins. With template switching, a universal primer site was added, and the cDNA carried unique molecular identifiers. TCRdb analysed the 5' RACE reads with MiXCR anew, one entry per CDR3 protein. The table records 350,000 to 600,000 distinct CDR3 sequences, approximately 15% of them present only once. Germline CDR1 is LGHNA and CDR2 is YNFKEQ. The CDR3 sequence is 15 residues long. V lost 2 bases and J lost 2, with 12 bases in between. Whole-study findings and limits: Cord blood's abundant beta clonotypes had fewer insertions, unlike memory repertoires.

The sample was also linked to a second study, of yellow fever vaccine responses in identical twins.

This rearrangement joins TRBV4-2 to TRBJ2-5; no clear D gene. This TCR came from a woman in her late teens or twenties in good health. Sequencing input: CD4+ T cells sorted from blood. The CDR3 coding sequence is TGTGCCAGCAGCCAAACCGGTGGGGATCAAGAGACCCAGTACTTC. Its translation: CASSQTGGDQETQYF.